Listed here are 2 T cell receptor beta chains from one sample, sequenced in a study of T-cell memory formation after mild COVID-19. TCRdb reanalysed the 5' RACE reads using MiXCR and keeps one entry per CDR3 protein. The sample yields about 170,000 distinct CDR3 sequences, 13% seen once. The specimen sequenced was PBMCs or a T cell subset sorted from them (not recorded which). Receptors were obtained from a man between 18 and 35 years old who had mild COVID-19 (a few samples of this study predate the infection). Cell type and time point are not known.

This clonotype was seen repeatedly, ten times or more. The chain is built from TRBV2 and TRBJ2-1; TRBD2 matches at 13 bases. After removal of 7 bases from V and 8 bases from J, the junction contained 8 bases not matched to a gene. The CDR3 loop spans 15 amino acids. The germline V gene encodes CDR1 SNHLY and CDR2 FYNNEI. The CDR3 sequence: CASNPRLAGGDEQFF. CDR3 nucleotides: TGTGCCAGCAACCCACGACTAGCGGGGGGCGATGAGCAGTTCTTC.

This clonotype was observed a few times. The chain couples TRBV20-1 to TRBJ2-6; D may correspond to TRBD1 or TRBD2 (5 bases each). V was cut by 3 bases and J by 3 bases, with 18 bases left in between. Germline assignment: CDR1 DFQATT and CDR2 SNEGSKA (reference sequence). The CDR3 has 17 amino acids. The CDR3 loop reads CSASSDSGWGGANVLTF. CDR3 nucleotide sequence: TGCAGTGCTAGCTCCGACAGCGGTTGGGGTGGGGCCAACGTCCTGACTTTC.